The next 11 T cell receptor beta chains were all read from a single sample in a study of blood T cell repertoires in COVID-19. TCRdb's table, derived via immunoSEQ multiplex PCR, lists solely in-frame clones and lacks some. The table has about 58,000 clones, about four fifths seen once. Sequencing used peripheral blood. These TCRs come from a human donor in a cohort sampled during active COVID-19.

In DNA, the CDR3 is TGTGCCAGCAGTGACAGTCGGGAAAAACTGTTTTTT. Protein: CASSDSREKLFF. The V and J genes are TRBV28 and TRBJ1-4, with D perhaps matching TRBD1 (5 bases). The CDR3 runs to 12 residues. V lost 5 bases, J lost 8 bases, and 9 bases lay in between. Germline V CDR1 and CDR2: MDHEN, SYDVKM.

Many counts were recorded for this clone. The chain links TRBV20-1 to TRBJ2-7; maybe TRBD2 (5 bases). This CDR3 has 11 amino acids. Germline V lookup: CDR1 DFQATT, CDR2 SNEGSKA (reference sequence). With 3 bases removed from V and 2 bases from J, the gap between germline ends came to 5 bases. CDR3: CSASGTYEQYF. CDR3 sequence (DNA): TGCAGTGCTAGCGGGACCTACGAGCAGTACTTC.

The rearrangement uses TRBV12-3 or TRBV12-4 and TRBJ2-7, with 9 bases that match TRBD1. The CDR3 is 13 amino acids. The V and J ends lost 3 bases and 4 bases, in that order; junction bases with no gene match: 1. The CDR3 reads CASSFGTGYEQYF. As DNA, the CDR3 is TGTGCCAGCAGTTTCGGGACAGGGTACGAGCAGTACTTC.

This chain connects TRBV9 to TRBJ2-5; no clear D. V was clipped by 0 bases and J by 2 bases, with 8 bases between them. Germline V CDR1 and CDR2: SGDLS, YYNGEE. CDR3 size: 14 residues. CDR3 sequence: CASSVAVTQETQYF. The CDR3 DNA reads TGTGCCAGCAGCGTAGCGGTAACTCAAGAGACCCAGTACTTC.

The chain combines TRBV6-1 with TRBJ1-1; weak D call: TRBD1 (6 bases). The CDR3 totals 16 residues. Trimming took off 4 bases at V and 4 bases at J, with 19 bases between the two ends. The germline V gene encodes CDR1 MNHNS and CDR2 SASEGT. CDR3 sequence reads: CASSARDNSRATEAFF. In nucleotides, the CDR3 is TGTGCCAGCAGTGCCCGGGACAATTCTAGGGCCACTGAAGCTTTCTTT.

The chain is built from TRBV11-2 and TRBJ1-2; TRBD1 aligns across 10 bases. The V segment lost 4 bases and the J segment 8 bases; nucleotides outside the gene matches: 7. This CDR3 has 14 residues. CDR1 SGHAT and CDR2 FQNNGV come from the germline V gene. CDR3 sequence: CASSYSGTGVGYTF. The CDR3 nucleotides read TGTGCCAGCAGCTATTCCGGGACAGGGGTCGGCTACACCTTC. The full variable domain, with the rest looked up from reference TRBV11-2 and TRBJ1-2, is EAGVAQSPRYKIIEKRQSVAFWCNPISGHATLYWYQQILGQGPKLLIQFQNNGVVDDSQLPKDRFSAERLKGVDSTLKIQPAKLEDSAVYLCASSYSGTGVGYTFGSGTRLTVV.

This sequence joins TRBV6-5 and TRBJ1-4; D is perhaps TRBD1 (5 bases). V lost 2 bases, J lost 8 bases, and 12 bases lay in between. The CDR3 has 14 amino acids. Germline CDR1 reads MNHEY; CDR2 reads SVGAGI. This CDR3 reads CASSYLAGDEKLFF. The CDR3 bases are TGTGCCAGCAGTTACCTTGCGGGGGACGAAAAACTGTTTTTT.

The chain employs TRBV6-1 and TRBJ1-4; D remains unclear. This CDR3 is built from 15 residues. Per germline, CDR1 MNHNS and CDR2 SASEGT. Trimming left V 2 bases short and J 4 bases short, with 11 bases between. In DNA, the CDR3 is TGTGCCAGCAGTGAAAAGGCGGATTATAATGAAAAACTGTTTTTT. It codes for CASSEKADYNEKLFF.

This clone was counted between two and nine times. V and J are TRBV7-9 and TRBJ2-3; the match to TRBD2 covers 7 bases. The CDR3 runs 15 residues. The germline CDR1 and CDR2 sequences are SEHNR and FQNEAQ (reference sequence). The trim removed 5 bases at V and 2 bases at J, leaving 7 bases unmatched. The CDR3 spells CASSPPSGLTDTQYF. CDR3 nucleotide sequence: TGTGCCAGCAGCCCTCCTAGCGGACTCACAGATACGCAGTATTTT.

This clone has only a few counts. This chain links TRBV14 with TRBJ1-1; 7 bases map to TRBD1. From germline, CDR1 is SGHDN and CDR2 FVKESK. V shed 5 bases and J 2 bases; nucleotides not matched to a gene: 5. This CDR3 has 14 amino acids. The DNA of the CDR3 is TGTGCCAGCAGCACGGGACAGTTTAACACTGAAGCTTTCTTT. Translated, it gives CASSTGQFNTEAFF.

The chain couples TRBV19 to TRBJ2-2; 12 bases map to TRBD2. Germline V gene lookup returns CDR1 LNHDA and CDR2 SQIVND (reference sequence). Trimming cost V 5 bases and J 13 bases; bases outside gene matches: 8. The CDR3 consists of 14 residues. CDR3 amino acids: CASSDLAGGPRLFF. CDR3 sequence (DNA): TGTGCCAGTAGTGATCTAGCGGGAGGGCCACGGCTGTTTTTT.